This T cell receptor (beta chain) was recorded in a study of T cells in Graves' hyperthyroidism and ophthalmopathy. For the study at large: Blood was drawn when the patient was first diagnosed and still untreated.

General observations from the study: Ophthalmopathy and stable hyperthyroidism were separated by a 13 V-J model.

Graves' hyperthyroidism without ophthalmopathy progression within 18 months was termed stable. The study excluded patients with uncontrolled infection, other autoimmune disease, pregnancy or lactation. The CDR3 sequence is 17 residues long. Germline CDR1 SGHRS, CDR2 YFSETQ. The junction had 8 bases not matched to a gene; V was cut back by 2 bases and J by 2 bases. As to this clonotype: The antigen is not known.

RNA transcripts yielded amplified TCR beta CDR3 regions. HTBI primers were employed in a first-round RT-PCR of the TCR CDR3. Each CDR3 protein is one row after TCRdb ran MiXCR on the multiplex PCR reads. The table includes over 450,000 distinct CDR3 sequences, 14% detected once. The sequence derives from a woman younger than 30 with Graves' hyperthyroidism. The V and J genes are TRBV5-1 and TRBJ2-2; 8 bases are shared with TRBD1. What was sequenced was blood. CDR3 nucleotides: TGCGCCAGCAGCTTTGGTTTGGGGACAGGCAACACCGGGGAGCTGTTTTTT. Its translation is CASSFGLGTGNTGELFF.